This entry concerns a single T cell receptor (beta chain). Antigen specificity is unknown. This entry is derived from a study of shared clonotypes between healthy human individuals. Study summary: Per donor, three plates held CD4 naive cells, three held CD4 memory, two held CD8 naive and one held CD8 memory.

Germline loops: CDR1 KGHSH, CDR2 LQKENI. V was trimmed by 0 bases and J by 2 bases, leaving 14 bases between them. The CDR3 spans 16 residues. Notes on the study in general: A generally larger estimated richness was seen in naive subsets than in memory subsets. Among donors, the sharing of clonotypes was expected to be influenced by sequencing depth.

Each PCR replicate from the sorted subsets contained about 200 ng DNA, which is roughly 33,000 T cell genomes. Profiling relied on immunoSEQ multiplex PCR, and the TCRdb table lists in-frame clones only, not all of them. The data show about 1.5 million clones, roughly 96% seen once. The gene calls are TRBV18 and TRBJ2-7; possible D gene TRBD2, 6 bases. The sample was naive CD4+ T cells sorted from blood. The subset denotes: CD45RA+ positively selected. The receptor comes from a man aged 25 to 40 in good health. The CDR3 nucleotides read TGTGCCAGCTCACCACCGGGGCAAAGGAGGGCCTACGAGCAGTACTTC. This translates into CASSPPGQRRAYEQYF.